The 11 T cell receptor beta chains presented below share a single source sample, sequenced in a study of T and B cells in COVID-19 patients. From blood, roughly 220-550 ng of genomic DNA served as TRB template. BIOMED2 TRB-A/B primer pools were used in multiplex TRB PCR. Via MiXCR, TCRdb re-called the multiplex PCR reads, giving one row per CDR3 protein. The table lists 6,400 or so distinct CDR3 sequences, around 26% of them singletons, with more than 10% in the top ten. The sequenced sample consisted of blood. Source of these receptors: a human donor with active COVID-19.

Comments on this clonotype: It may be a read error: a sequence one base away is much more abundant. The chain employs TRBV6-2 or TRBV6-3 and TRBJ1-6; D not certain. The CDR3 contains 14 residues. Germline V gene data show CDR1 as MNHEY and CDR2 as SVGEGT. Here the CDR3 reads CARSYLGHNSPLHF. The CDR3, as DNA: TGTGCCAGGAGTTACTTAGGGCATAATTCACCCCTCCACTTT.

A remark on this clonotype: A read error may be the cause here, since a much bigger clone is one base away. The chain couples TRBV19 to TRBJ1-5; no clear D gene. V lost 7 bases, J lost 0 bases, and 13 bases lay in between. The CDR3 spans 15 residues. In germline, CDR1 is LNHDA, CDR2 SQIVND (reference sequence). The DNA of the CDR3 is TGTGCCAGTAATAACAGTCTCAATAGCAATCAGCCCCAGCATTTT. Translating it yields CASNNSLNSNQPQHF.

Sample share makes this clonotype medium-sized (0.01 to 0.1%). CDR3 sequence reads: CATSMDRGIATIYF. In DNA, the CDR3 is TGTGCCACCAGCATGGACAGGGGAATCGCCACCATATATTTT. The rearrangement links TRBV15 to TRBJ1-3, with 9 bases that match TRBD1. The germline V gene encodes CDR1 LNHNV and CDR2 YYDKDF (reference sequence). The CDR3 contains 14 residues. V shed 4 bases, J shed 9 bases, and the junction held 7 bases outside the gene matches.

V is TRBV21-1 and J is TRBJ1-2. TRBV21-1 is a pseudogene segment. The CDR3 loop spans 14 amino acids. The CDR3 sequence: CASSNLPRQLGYTF. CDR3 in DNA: TGTGCCAGCAGCAATCTTCCACGGCAACTTGGCTACACCTTC.

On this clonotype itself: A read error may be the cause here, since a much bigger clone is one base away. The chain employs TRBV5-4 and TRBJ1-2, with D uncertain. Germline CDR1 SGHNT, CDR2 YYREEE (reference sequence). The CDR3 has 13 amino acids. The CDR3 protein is CARSLTAGYGYTF. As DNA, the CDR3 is TGTGCCAGAAGCTTGACGGCTGGCTATGGCTACACCTTC.

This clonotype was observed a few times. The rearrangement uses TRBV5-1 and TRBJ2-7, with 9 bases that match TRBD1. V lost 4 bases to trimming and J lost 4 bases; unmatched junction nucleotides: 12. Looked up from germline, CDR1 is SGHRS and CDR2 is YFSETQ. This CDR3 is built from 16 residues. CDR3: CASSLIPGTGTYEQYF. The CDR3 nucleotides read TGCGCCAGCAGCCTGATACCCGGGACAGGGACATACGAGCAGTACTTC.

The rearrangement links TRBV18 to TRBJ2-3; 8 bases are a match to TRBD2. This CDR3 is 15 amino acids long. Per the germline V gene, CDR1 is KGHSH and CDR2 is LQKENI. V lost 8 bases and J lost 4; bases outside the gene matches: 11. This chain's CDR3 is CASRPRGGRSDTQYF. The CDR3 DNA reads TGTGCCAGCAGGCCCCGGGGGGGCAGGTCAGATACGCAGTATTTT.

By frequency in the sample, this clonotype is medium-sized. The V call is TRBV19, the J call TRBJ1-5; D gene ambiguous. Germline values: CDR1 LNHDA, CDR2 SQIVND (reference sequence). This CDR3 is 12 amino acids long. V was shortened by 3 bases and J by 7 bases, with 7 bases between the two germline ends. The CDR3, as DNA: TGTGCCAGTAGTATTAGGGCGCAGCCCCAGCATTTT. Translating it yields CASSIRAQPQHF.

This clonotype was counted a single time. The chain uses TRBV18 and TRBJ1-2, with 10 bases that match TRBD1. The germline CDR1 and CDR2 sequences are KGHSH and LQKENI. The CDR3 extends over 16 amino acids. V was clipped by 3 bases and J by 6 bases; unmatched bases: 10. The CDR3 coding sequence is TGTGCCAGCTCACCCGGGACAGGGGATGACTTCGATGGCTACACCTTC. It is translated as CASSPGTGDDFDGYTF.

CDR3 loop: CASSILAGGWEDTQYF. DNA of the CDR3: TGTGCCAGCAGTATACTAGCGGGGGGGTGGGAAGATACGCAGTATTTT. The J gene is TRBJ2-3, the V gene TRBV6-5; 13 bases fit TRBD2. The CDR3 is 16 amino acids. The germline V gene has CDR1 MNHEY and CDR2 SVGAGI. Unmatched junction bases numbered 7, after V lost 5 bases and J lost 5 bases.

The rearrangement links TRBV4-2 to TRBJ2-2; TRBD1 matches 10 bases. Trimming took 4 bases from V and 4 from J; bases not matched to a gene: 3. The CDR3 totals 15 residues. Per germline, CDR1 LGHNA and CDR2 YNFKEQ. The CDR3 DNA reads TGTGCCAGCAGCCGGACAGGGGGATCCACCGGGGAGCTGTTTTTT. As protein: CASSRTGGSTGELFF.